The 29 T cell receptor beta chains in this list originate from one sample, sequenced in a study of T cell responses to AZD1222 COVID-19 vaccine. Produced via immunoSEQ multiplex PCR; TCRdb's table is partial and in-frame only. Of 140,000 to 150,000 clones listed, around 93% are singletons. Sequenced material: peripheral blood, taken 28 days after the second AZD1222 dose. The origin of the receptors is an adult who received the AZD1222 COVID-19 vaccine.

This clone qualifies as medium-sized. This chain connects TRBV7-8 to TRBJ1-3; a weak D match, TRBD1 (5 bases). V was cut by 5 bases and J by 0 bases, with 11 bases left in between. CDR3 length equals 15 residues. The germline V gene has CDR1 SGHVS and CDR2 FQNEAQ. The CDR3 DNA follows: TGTGCCAGCAGCCTTGGGACGGTCTCTGGAAACACCATATATTTT. This translates into CASSLGTVSGNTIYF.

V usage is TRBV15 and J usage is TRBJ2-1, with TRBD2 matching over 8 bases. CDR3 length: 16 amino acids. Unmatched junction bases numbered 3, after V lost 0 bases and J lost 2 bases. The germline V gene encodes CDR1 LNHNV and CDR2 YYDKDF (reference sequence). CDR3 nucleotides: TGTGCCACCAGCAGAGATATACTAGCGGCCTACAATGAGCAGTTCTTC. Protein: CATSRDILAAYNEQFF.

V gene TRBV18 combines with J gene TRBJ2-7; TRBD1 matches at 7 bases. The germline V gene has CDR1 KGHSH and CDR2 LQKENI. This CDR3 is 14 amino acids long. With V trimmed by 3 bases and J by 3 bases, 5 bases remained unmatched. Here the CDR3 DNA reads TGTGCCAGCTCACCCGGACAGGAGGTCTACGAGCAGTACTTC. Residues: CASSPGQEVYEQYF.

J is TRBJ2-1 and V is TRBV19; D uncertain. Trimming took off 4 bases at V and 2 bases at J, with 15 bases between the two ends. The V gene's germline CDR1 is LNHDA and CDR2 SQIVND (reference sequence). The CDR3 totals 16 residues. The CDR3 here is CASSRPRGGTYNEQFF. The CDR3, as DNA: TGTGCCAGTAGTAGACCCCGAGGCGGAACCTACAATGAGCAGTTCTTC.

The chain links TRBV28 to TRBJ2-4; possible D gene TRBD2, 6 bases. The length of the CDR3 is 13 residues. The germline V and J ends were trimmed by 7 bases and 10 bases, with 17 bases remaining between them. Germline CDR1 and CDR2: MDHEN and SYDVKM. Written as DNA, the CDR3 is TGTGCCAGCACTTCGCCGGGACTGCCAATTCAGTACTTC. As protein: CASTSPGLPIQYF. Complete variable domain (other parts from reference TRBV28 and TRBJ2-4): DVKVTQSSRYLVKRTGEKVFLECVQDMDHENMFWYRQDPGLGLRLIYFSYDVKMKEKGDIPEGYSVSREKKERFSLILESASTNQTSMYLCASTSPGLPIQYFGAGTRLSVL.

This chain connects TRBV28 to TRBJ1-3; no definite D call. Trimming shortened V by 10 bases and J by 2 bases, and 15 bases separated the two germline ends. Germline V gene lookup returns CDR1 MDHEN and CDR2 SYDVKM. The CDR3 length is 14 residues. CDR3 nucleotides: TGTGCCATCACACCCTCAAATCCTGGAAACACCATATATTTT. Its protein product is CAITPSNPGNTIYF.

A few counts support this clone. The J gene is TRBJ2-1, the V gene TRBV27; no definite D call. Germline loops: CDR1 MNHEY, CDR2 SMNVEV (reference sequence). The CDR3 is 15 amino acids. Deletions cut 0 bases from V and 0 bases from J, with 6 bases between. The CDR3 bases are TGTGCCAGCAGTTTATCGTACGGCTCCTACAATGAGCAGTTCTTC. Protein: CASSLSYGSYNEQFF.

The rearrangement joins TRBV7-2 to TRBJ1-5, with TRBD1 matching over 7 bases. The CDR3 has 15 amino acids. Germline CDR1 is SGHTA and CDR2 is FQGNSA. Trimming removed 5 bases from V and 6 bases from J; junction bases left unmatched: 10. This chain's CDR3 is CASSPSRQGFQPQHF. DNA of the CDR3: TGTGCCAGCAGCCCATCCCGACAGGGTTTTCAGCCCCAGCATTTT.

V usage is TRBV30 and J usage is TRBJ2-6; 10 bases align to TRBD1. This CDR3 comprises 17 residues. With V trimmed by 4 bases and J by 1 base, 7 bases remained unmatched. CDR1 is GTSNPN and CDR2 is SVGIG in the germline V gene (reference sequence). CDR3 DNA: TGTGCCTGGACAGGGACAGGGGAGGTGTCTGGGGCCAACGTCCTGACTTTC. This codes for CAWTGTGEVSGANVLTF.

The chain recombines TRBV9 with TRBJ2-2; the D is unclear. Per germline, CDR1 SGDLS and CDR2 YYNGEE. The length of the CDR3 is 14 residues. V was shortened by 2 bases and J by 3 bases, with 8 bases between the two germline ends. The CDR3 DNA sequence: TGTGCCAGCAGCGTTGGGGTTGACACCGGGGAGCTGTTTTTT. Protein product: CASSVGVDTGELFF.

This chain joins TRBV4-3 and TRBJ1-2, with a tentative D call TRBD1 (5 bases). The V end was cut by 0 bases, the J end by 4 bases, with 18 bases between. Germline V CDR1 and CDR2: LGHNA, YSLEER. The CDR3 length is 17 residues. CDR3 DNA sequence: TGCGCCAGCAGCCAAGAGGGGGTTAGCAGCTCAATCTATGGCTACACCTTC. It specifies CASSQEGVSSSIYGYTF.

This sequence joins TRBV18 and TRBJ1-2; D might be TRBD1 (6 bases). This CDR3 comprises 14 residues. The germline V gene has CDR1 KGHSH and CDR2 LQKENI. The V gene lost 5 bases and the J gene lost 5 bases, with 15 bases spanning the gap. The CDR3 region has the DNA TGTGCCAGCTCAACACAGGGTTTAGAGTATGGCTACACCTTC. It codes for CASSTQGLEYGYTF.

The chain couples TRBV28 to TRBJ1-2; unclear D gene. The CDR3 has 14 amino acids. V lost 5 bases and J 1 base, leaving 11 bases between the germline ends. Looked up from germline, CDR1 is MDHEN and CDR2 is SYDVKM. As DNA, the CDR3 is TGTGCCAGCAGTAAACAACAGAGTAACTATGGCTACACCTTC. It translates to CASSKQQSNYGYTF.

This rearrangement joins TRBV28 to TRBJ2-1, with 9 bases aligning to TRBD2. J lost 9 bases, V lost 7 bases, and 4 bases had no gene match. CDR3 length equals 12 residues. In germline, CDR1 is MDHEN, CDR2 SYDVKM. CDR3 loop: CASTGGGGEQFF. DNA of the CDR3: TGTGCCAGCACCGGCGGGGGGGGTGAGCAGTTCTTC.

J is TRBJ1-1 and V is TRBV27; D uncertain. The CDR3 runs to 13 residues. Trimming cost V 3 bases and J 4 bases, with 9 bases left between them. Germline V gene lookup returns CDR1 MNHEY and CDR2 SMNVEV (reference sequence). CDR3 sequence reads: CASSFWVGTEAFF. Here the CDR3 DNA reads TGTGCCAGCAGTTTTTGGGTGGGCACTGAAGCTTTCTTT.

This rearrangement joins TRBV5-1 to TRBJ2-5; 7 nucleotides agree with TRBD1. Losses at the gene ends were 3 bases for V and 4 bases for J; bases not matched to a gene: 9. Germline assignment: CDR1 SGHRS and CDR2 YFSETQ. The CDR3 contains 15 residues. DNA for the CDR3: TGCGCCAGCAGCTCGACGCCGGGACAGAGAGAGACCCAGTACTTC. It translates to CASSSTPGQRETQYF.

This chain links TRBV5-4 with TRBJ1-5; unclear D gene. V lost 4 bases to trimming and J lost 5 bases, with 10 bases between them. Germline CDR1 SGHNT, CDR2 YYREEE (reference sequence). There are 13 residues in the CDR3. The CDR3 DNA reads TGTGCCAGCAGCGCGGACGGCCATCAGCCCCAGCATTTT. Translation gives CASSADGHQPQHF.

Regarding this clone: This sample also contains other DNA sequences that code for the same CDR3. The chain joins TRBV5-1 to TRBJ1-1; D is ambiguous. The germline V gene has CDR1 SGHRS and CDR2 YFSETQ. The CDR3 contains 14 residues. Trimming removed 0 bases from V and 0 bases from J, with 6 bases in between. CDR3 amino acids: CASSLGPLNTEAFF. The CDR3 coding sequence is TGCGCCAGCAGCTTGGGACCGTTGAACACTGAAGCTTTCTTT.

The count of this clone is one. This chain connects TRBV19 to TRBJ1-2; 9 bases map to TRBD1. The CDR3 loop spans 14 amino acids. Losses at the gene ends were 5 bases for V and 4 bases for J; bases not matched to a gene: 5. The germline CDR1 and CDR2 sequences are LNHDA and SQIVND (reference sequence). The CDR3 region is CASSSQGAGYGYTF. CDR3 DNA sequence: TGTGCCAGTAGTTCACAGGGGGCAGGCTATGGCTACACCTTC.

Here the CDR3 DNA reads TGTGCCAGCTCAGAGGGGACCGACTATGGCTACACCTTC. This encodes CASSEGTDYGYTF. The V call is TRBV18, the J call TRBJ1-2, with D perhaps matching TRBD1 (5 bases). Germline CDR1 KGHSH, CDR2 LQKENI. Trimming took 5 bases from V and 3 from J, leaving 10 bases between them. CDR3 size: 13 residues.

V is TRBV27 and J is TRBJ1-3; D might be TRBD1 (5 bases). The CDR3 loop spans 14 amino acids. Germline CDR1 MNHEY, CDR2 SMNVEV (reference sequence). V gave up 6 bases and J gave up 0 bases, with 9 bases separating them. The CDR3 here is CASRTGNSGNTIYF. The CDR3 nucleotides are TGTGCCAGCAGAACAGGCAACTCTGGAAACACCATATATTTT.

This rearrangement joins TRBV14 to TRBJ2-1; tentatively, D is TRBD2 (5 bases). Trimming removed 6 bases from V and 5 bases from J, with 8 bases in between. This CDR3 is 12 amino acids long. The germline V gene encodes CDR1 SGHDN and CDR2 FVKESK. DNA of the CDR3: TGTGCCAGCAGTAGGACTCACAATGAGCAGTTCTTC. It is translated as CASSRTHNEQFF. Together with reference TRBV14 and TRBJ2-1, the CDR3 gives the full variable domain: EAGVTQFPSHSVIEKGQTVTLRCDPISGHDNLYWYRRVMGKEIKFLLHFVKESKQDESGMPNNRFLAERTGGTYSTLKVQPAELEDSGVYFCASSRTHNEQFFGPGTRLTVL.

The chain combines TRBV29-1 with TRBJ2-1; D perhaps matches TRBD1 (8 bases). Germline CDR1 and CDR2: SQVTM and ANQGSEA. CDR3 size: 12 residues. Trimming cost V 6 bases and J 6 bases, with 12 bases left between them. CDR3 in amino acids: CSVTGEGNEQFF. As DNA, the CDR3 is TGCAGCGTGACAGGGGAGGGCAATGAGCAGTTCTTC.

The genes are TRBV5-4 and TRBJ2-7; maybe TRBD2 (5 bases). Germline CDR1 is SGHNT and CDR2 is YYREEE (reference sequence). The CDR3 sequence is 15 residues long. V was shortened by 0 bases and J by 0 bases, with 10 bases between the two germline ends. The CDR3 coding sequence is TGTGCCAGCAGCTTGGGTGGAGGCTACTCCTACGAGCAGTACTTC. Protein: CASSLGGGYSYEQYF.

The V gene is TRBV7-2, the J gene TRBJ1-5; D remains ambiguous. The CDR3 extends over 14 amino acids. Germline V lookup: CDR1 SGHTA, CDR2 FQGNSA. Trimming removed 1 base from V and 1 base from J, with 5 bases in between. The CDR3 sequence is CASSLGASNQPQHF. The CDR3 DNA is TGTGCCAGCAGCTTAGGGGCGAGCAATCAGCCCCAGCATTTT.

The rearrangement uses TRBV5-1 and TRBJ2-7, with D hard to call. CDR1 and CDR2 (germline): SGHRS, YFSETQ. CDR3 size: 15 residues. V lost 2 bases and J lost 2, with 14 bases in between. In DNA form, the CDR3 reads TGCGCCAGCAGCTTAGACGGGCTACCGCCCTACGAGCAGTACTTC. It translates to CASSLDGLPPYEQYF.

This clone showed up just once. The chain couples TRBV11-3 to TRBJ1-1; no definite D call. The germline V and J ends were trimmed by 3 bases and 3 bases, with 17 bases remaining between them. Germline V lookup: CDR1 SGHNT, CDR2 YENEEA. The CDR3 sequence is 16 residues long. CDR3 sequence reads: CASSFTMGGGDTEAFF. The CDR3 DNA follows: TGTGCCAGCAGCTTCACCATGGGCGGTGGGGACACTGAAGCTTTCTTT.

Written as DNA, the CDR3 is TGTGCCAGCAGGATAGGGACTAGCGGGACGAGTGAGCAGTTCTTC. The encoded protein is CASRIGTSGTSEQFF. The chain couples TRBV2 to TRBJ2-1; 13 bases align to TRBD2. Germline loops: CDR1 SNHLY, CDR2 FYNNEI. V shed 6 bases and J 9 bases; nucleotides not matched to a gene: 8. The CDR3 has 15 residues.

The chain links TRBV6-1 to TRBJ1-2, with a weak D call TRBD1 (5 bases). Per the germline V gene, CDR1 is MNHNS and CDR2 is SASEGT. Trimming left V 1 base short and J 7 bases short, with 16 bases between. The CDR3 runs 15 residues. The CDR3 sequence is CASSEVGAGSGGYTF. In DNA form, the CDR3 reads TGTGCCAGCAGTGAAGTAGGGGCAGGGTCTGGTGGCTACACCTTC.